This T cell receptor (beta chain) is drawn from a study of cytomegalovirus exposure and HLA in healthy donors. Overall study findings and caveats: Association of under 20,000 TCR beta sequences with HLA alleles was found at 0.05 false discovery rate in a later analysis. Researchers counted 150 to 200 TCR beta chains as cytomegalovirus-associated. Earlier analysis found most TCR beta V segments productive about 87% or about 30% of the time.

Germline V gives CDR1 SGHRS, CDR2 YFSETQ. V lost 0 bases, J lost 2 bases, and 8 bases lay in between. The length of the CDR3 is 14 residues. On this clone: The antigen remains undetermined.

It was healthy bone marrow donors who served as donors. Use of 60 Vbeta and 13 Jbeta primers characterized the PCR. Method: immunoSEQ multiplex PCR; TCRdb's copy keeps in-frame clones and lacks some. Counted here are 150,000 to 200,000 clones, roughly four fifths occurring once; the ten biggest clones make up around 1.5%. The specimen was PBMCs. This receptor was taken from a man in his forties in good health and CMV-seronegative. The V gene is TRBV5-1, the J gene TRBJ1-2; D might be TRBD1 (6 bases). For the CDR3, the DNA is TGCGCCAGCAGCTTGGAACAGGGAAACTATGGCTACACCTTC. Its protein product is CASSLEQGNYGYTF.